A selection of T cell receptor beta chains follows, all from one sample in a study of Ad26.COV2.S vaccination and SARS-CoV-2 variants. Measured with immunoSEQ multiplex PCR; TCRdb has only the in-frame clones, and not every one. Of some 340,000 clones in the sample, more than 70% are singletons; the top ten hold under 2%. Sequences were derived from peripheral blood, sampled in a trial of Ad26.COV2.S vaccine versus placebo. Every receptor here comes from a person between 18 and 60 years old who received the Ad26.COV2.S COVID-19 vaccine or a placebo. Both conserved end residues are part of each CDR3. The D gene is left open where the match is weak. Only part of the rows carry a size: once, few, many, or a class if the clone is expanded.

TRBJ1-2 few - TRBV18 TGTGCCAGCTCACGAGACCTATTTGGCTACACCTTC CASSRDLFGYTF
TRBJ2-7 - - TRBV18 TGTGCCAGCTCACCCCCGTCCCTCCAAGGTCTCGAGCAGTACTTC CASSPPSLQGLEQYF
TRBJ1-1 - - TRBV27 TGTGCCAGCAGTCCAAACTTTAACCCCAACACTGAAGCTTTCTTT CASSPNFNPNTEAFF
TRBJ1-1 once - TRBV7-2 TGTGCCAGCAGCTCCGGGGGCCTCGGAGTTACTGAAGCTTTCTTT CASSSGGLGVTEAFF
TRBJ2-7 - TRBD1 TRBV2 TGTGCCAGCAGAGATAGACAGGGGGCTTCCTACGAGCAGTACTTC CASRDRQGASYEQYF
TRBJ2-1 - - TRBV19 TGTGCCAGTAGTATAGAGGGTACCTCCTACAATGAGCAGTTCTTC CASSIEGTSYNEQFF
TRBJ2-6 - - TRBV27 TGTGCCAGCAGTTTAAGGTGGGGGGGCGAATCTGGGGCCAACGTCCTGACTTTC CASSLRWGGESGANVLTF
TRBJ2-5 - TRBD2 TRBV5-1 TGCGCCAGCAGCAAAGCGTGGGAGCCGGGGGGTCAAGAGACCCAGTACTTC CASSKAWEPGGQETQYF
TRBJ2-3 once TRBD2 TRBV15 TGTGCCACCAGCAGAGGGGATAGCGGGGGCACAGATACGCAGTATTTT CATSRGDSGGTDTQYF
TRBJ2-4 once - TRBV11-2 TGTGCCAGCAGCTTAGACTATGGGGGAGTCTACACCAAAAACATTCAGTACTTC CASSLDYGGVYTKNIQYF
TRBJ2-2 - - TRBV2 TGTGCCAGCAGTGAGTTGGAAGGGGCGAACACCGGGGAGCTGTTTTTT CASSELEGANTGELFF
TRBJ1-5 - - TRBV5-1 TGCGCCAGCAGCCTCGTAGGGAATCAGCCCCAGCATTTT CASSLVGNQPQHF
TRBJ1-4 - - TRBV25-1 TGTGCCAGCAGTGAATATTTGGGACCTCAGAATGAAAAACTGTTTTTT CASSEYLGPQNEKLFF
TRBJ1-5 - - TRBV19 TGTGCCAGTAGTATGGAAGGGGGCAATCAGCCCCAGCATTTT CASSMEGGNQPQHF
TRBJ1-1 few - TRBV2 TGTGCCAGCACCGGGCCTCTGAACACTGAAGCTTTCTTT CASTGPLNTEAFF
TRBJ1-6 few TRBD1 TRBV4-1 TGCGCCAGCAGCCAAGTAGGGGACAGATCGGTCCACTTT CASSQVGDRSVHF
TRBJ2-1 once TRBD1 TRBV18 TGTGCCAGCTCATACACTCCGACAGGGGCCTACAATGAGCAGTTCTTC CASSYTPTGAYNEQFF
TRBJ1-6 - - TRBV5-1 TGCGCCAGCAGCTTGGACCTCTATAATTCACCCCTCCACTTT CASSLDLYNSPLHF
TRBJ1-1 - - TRBV7-9 TGTGCCAGCAGGGGCCTCGCTGAAGCTTTCTTT CASRGLAEAFF
TRBJ2-5 - TRBD2 TRBV7-9 TGTGCCAGCAGCTCCTGGACTAGCGGCCTATTAGAGACCCAGTACTTC CASSSWTSGLLETQYF
TRBJ1-4 - - TRBV5-1 TGCGCCAGCAGGGAAGGGGGAAATGAAAAACTGTTTTTT CASREGGNEKLFF
TRBJ1-3 - - TRBV6-5 TGTGCCAGCACTTCGCCCTTCTCTGGAAACACCATATATTTT CASTSPFSGNTIYF
TRBJ2-2 - TRBD1 TRBV7-2 TGTGCCAGCAGCCGCGACGGGGACAGACTCCGATCCACCGGGGAGCTGTTTTTT CASSRDGDRLRSTGELFF
TRBJ1-2 - - TRBV2 TGTGCCAGCAGTGAAGTTTGGCAGCTAAACTATGGCTACACCTTC CASSEVWQLNYGYTF
TRBJ2-7 - TRBD1 TRBV27 TGTGCCAGCAGGTCCCTCCGGGACAGGGACTACGAGCAGTACTTC CASRSLRDRDYEQYF
TRBJ2-3 - TRBD2 TRBV18 TGTGCCAGCTCAACTCGTAGAGCGGGGGGTTTCTCTAGCACAGATACGCAGTATTTT CASSTRRAGGFSSTDTQYF
TRBJ1-1 - TRBD1 TRBV3-1/TRBV3-2 TGTGCCAGCAGCCTCCGAGGACAGGGAATGAACACTGAAGCTTTCTTT CASSLRGQGMNTEAFF
TRBJ1-5 - TRBD1 TRBV2 TGTGCCAGCAGTGGGACCGGACAGGGAAATCAGCCCCAGCATTTT CASSGTGQGNQPQHF
TRBJ1-4 - - TRBV14 TGTGCCAGCAGCCAAAGACCCCGGGCCTCTAATGAAAAACTGTTTTTT CASSQRPRASNEKLFF
TRBJ2-5 - TRBD2 TRBV2 TGTGCCAGCAGTGAACTAGCGGGGGGGCAAGAGACCCAGTACTTC CASSELAGGQETQYF
TRBJ1-3 - - TRBV7-2 TGTGCCAGCAGCTCGATGAAAACGGAAGGAAACACCATATATTTT CASSSMKTEGNTIYF
TRBJ1-5 - - TRBV4-1 TGCGCCAGCAGCCAAGATGGGCAGGGTCAGCCCCAGCATTTT CASSQDGQGQPQHF
TRBJ2-1 - - TRBV25-1 TGTGCCAGCAGTGTGGCAGGGGCCTACAATGAGCAGTTCTTC CASSVAGAYNEQFF
TRBJ2-1 - TRBD1 TRBV24-1 TGTGCCACCAGTGACCCCGGGACAGGTTTGGCTGAGCAGTTCTTC CATSDPGTGLAEQFF
TRBJ2-5 - - TRBV7-6 TGTGCCAGCAGCTCCGGGCCCTCGGGCCAAGAGACCCAGTACTTC CASSSGPSGQETQYF
TRBJ2-3 - TRBD2 TRBV7-3 TGTGCCAGCAGTAGACTAGCGGGGGGGTCAGATACGCAGTATTTT CASSRLAGGSDTQYF
TRBJ2-3 - - TRBV5-1 TGCGCCAGCAGCTTGGTGGCGCATAGAAAGGATACGCAGTATTTT CASSLVAHRKDTQYF
TRBJ2-5 - - TRBV19 TGTGCCAGTAGTTTGGGGGGACTGCGGGAGACCCAGTACTTC CASSLGGLRETQYF
TRBJ2-7 - - TRBV29-1 TGCAGCGTTTCAGTCGAGAGCTCCTACGAGCAGTACTTC CSVSVESSYEQYF
TRBJ1-6 few - TRBV18 TGTGCCAGCTCACCACAGGGAGCCTATAATTCACCCCTCCACTTT CASSPQGAYNSPLHF
TRBJ2-3 once TRBD1 TRBV5-5 TGTGCCAGCAGCTTGGGGACAGGATCAGATACGCAGTATTTT CASSLGTGSDTQYF
TRBJ2-5 once - TRBV5-6 TGTGCCAGCAGCTCTACAGGGCTGGAGACCCAGTACTTC CASSSTGLETQYF
TRBJ2-1 - TRBD2 TRBV15 TGTGCCACCAGCAGAGCATCTCCAGGGACTAGAGGGCAGTTCTTC CATSRASPGTRGQFF
TRBJ2-2 - - TRBV3-1/TRBV3-2 TGTGCCAGCAGCCTGGGTTCGAACACCGGGGAGCTGTTTTTT CASSLGSNTGELFF
TRBJ1-6 - - TRBV7-2 TGTGCCAGCAGGTCAGGGATAGCCTATAATTCACCCCTCCACTTT CASRSGIAYNSPLHF
TRBJ1-6 - - TRBV19 TGTGCCAGTAGTATCGGTGGGCAGGGGTGGAATTCACCCCTCCACTTT CASSIGGQGWNSPLHF
TRBJ2-7 - TRBD2 TRBV6-2/TRBV6-3 TGTGCCAGCAGTTACGTCCTAGCGGGGCCCTACGAGCAGTACTTC CASSYVLAGPYEQYF